Each of the 15 T cell receptor beta chains below was sequenced from the same sample in a study of identical twins' blood T cells. MiXCR, run by TCRdb on the 5' RACE reads, gives a single entry per CDR3 protein. Here the sample spans 350,000 to 400,000 distinct CDR3 sequences, roughly 28% being singletons. The specimen was PBMCs. These receptors were taken from a woman aged 18 to 49 in good health.

The rearrangement uses TRBV7-2 and TRBJ1-1; 7 bases map to TRBD1. Germline V CDR1 and CDR2: SGHTA, FQGNSA. V lost 6 bases, J lost 2 bases, and 9 bases stayed unmatched. This CDR3 is 15 amino acids long. CDR3 region: CASRRQGIKNTEAFF. DNA for the CDR3: TGTGCCAGCAGGAGACAGGGAATAAAAAACACTGAAGCTTTCTTT.

The chain recombines TRBV2 with TRBJ1-3; TRBD1 might be the D (5 bases). V shed 5 bases and J shed 3 bases, with 17 bases lying between them. This CDR3 region has 16 residues. Germline CDR1 reads SNHLY; CDR2 reads FYNNEI. CDR3 sequence (DNA): TGTGCCAGCAGTATGGGACGTAGGCTCTTTGGAAACACCATATATTTT. Translation gives CASSMGRRLFGNTIYF.

The chain is built from TRBV6-1 and TRBJ1-2; D gene uncertain. The germline V gene encodes CDR1 MNHNS and CDR2 SASEGT. The CDR3 totals 13 residues. V lost 6 bases and J lost 2, with 10 bases in between. As DNA, the CDR3 is TGTGCCAGCAGAGATACAGAAAACTATGGCTACACCTTC. This translates into CASRDTENYGYTF.

V gene TRBV29-1 combines with J gene TRBJ2-7, with 7 bases lining up with TRBD1. Losses at the gene ends were 5 bases for V and 5 bases for J; bases not matched to a gene: 6. The CDR3 length is 12 residues. The germline V gene encodes CDR1 SQVTM and CDR2 ANQGSEA. CDR3 bases: TGCAGCGTTCGGACAGGCTTCGACGAGCAGTACTTC. Translating gives CSVRTGFDEQYF.

A note on this clonotype: This clone may be a read error of a much larger clone one base away. The chain links TRBV3-1 to TRBJ2-2, with a possible D match to TRBD2 (5 bases). The V gene lost 6 bases and the J gene lost 10 bases, with 18 bases spanning the gap. This CDR3 spans 14 amino acids. Germline V gene lookup returns CDR1 LGHDT and CDR2 YNNKEL (reference sequence). CDR3: CASRVSALRQELFF. CDR3 nucleotide sequence: TGTGCCAGCAGGGTTAGCGCCCTTCGCCAGGAGCTGTTTTTT.

This clonotype was observed a handful of times. This chain joins TRBV7-9 and TRBJ2-2; 7 positions agree with TRBD1. Germline values: CDR1 SEHNR, CDR2 FQNEAQ (reference sequence). CDR3 length: 15 amino acids. V was clipped by 5 bases and J by 3 bases; unmatched bases: 6. CDR3 sequence reads: CASSDRDRYTGELFF. For the CDR3, the DNA is TGTGCCAGCAGCGACCGGGACAGATACACCGGGGAGCTGTTTTTT.

The chain is built from TRBV29-1 and TRBJ2-7, with D hard to call. Germline values: CDR1 SQVTM, CDR2 ANQGSEA. The length of the CDR3 is 12 residues. V was pared by 8 bases and J by 2 bases, with 13 bases between. The CDR3 coding sequence is TGCAGCAGATCGGACGGACCCTACGAGCAGTACTTC. This sequence encodes CSRSDGPYEQYF.

This clonotype turned up a few times. The rearrangement links TRBV29-1 to TRBJ1-5; D unresolved. Trimming cost V 4 bases and J 3 bases, with 10 bases left between them. This CDR3 comprises 13 residues. CDR1 and CDR2 (germline): SQVTM, ANQGSEA. CDR3 in DNA: TGCAGCGTTGCATCCGGGGTCAATCAGCCCCAGCATTTT. Translated: CSVASGVNQPQHF. The full variable domain, its missing parts supplied by reference TRBV29-1 and TRBJ1-5, is SAVISQKPSRDICQRGTSLTIQCQVDSQVTMMFWYRQQPGQSLTLIATANQGSEATYESGFVIDKFPISRPNLTFSTLTVSNMSPEDSSIYLCSVASGVNQPQHFGDGTRLSIL.

The rearrangement joins TRBV13 to TRBJ2-1, with 11 positions matching TRBD2. The CDR3 has 16 amino acids. With 5 bases clipped from V and 4 bases from J, the junction kept 7 bases outside the gene matches. Germline V lookup: CDR1 PRHDT, CDR2 FYEKMQ (reference sequence). CDR3 sequence (DNA): TGTGCCAGCAGCGAGCCGACTAGCGGGACTTACAATGAGCAGTTCTTC. Protein sequence: CASSEPTSGTYNEQFF.

The chain carries TRBV25-1 and TRBJ1-1; no reliable D call. CDR3 size: 14 residues. Looked up from germline, CDR1 is MGHDK and CDR2 is SYGVNS. V lost 0 bases and J 4 bases, leaving 9 bases between the germline ends. CDR3 protein: CASSEYRGSTEAFF. The CDR3 DNA reads TGTGCCAGCAGTGAATATCGGGGTTCCACTGAAGCTTTCTTT.

The chain has TRBV20-1 and TRBJ1-1; D is possibly TRBD1 (6 bases). Trimming left V 6 bases short and J 5 bases short, with 13 bases between. Looked up from germline, CDR1 is DFQATT and CDR2 is SNEGSKA (reference sequence). The CDR3 length is 12 residues. CDR3 sequence: CSAGGRGTEAFF. The CDR3 coding sequence is TGCAGTGCCGGGGGAAGGGGGACTGAAGCTTTCTTT.

V usage is TRBV12-3 or TRBV12-4 and J usage is TRBJ2-1; 10 nucleotides agree with TRBD2. This CDR3 comprises 15 residues. Trimming at V came to 6 bases and at J to 4 bases, leaving 6 bases not matched to a gene. Here the CDR3 reads CASRLGTSAYNEQFF. The CDR3 coding sequence is TGTGCCAGCAGACTCGGGACTAGCGCTTACAATGAGCAGTTCTTC.

This clonotype turned up a few times. An end of the junction differs from the germline gene, which may be a read error. The gene calls are TRBV3-1 and TRBJ1-5, with TRBD1 as a possible D gene (6 bases). The CDR3 loop spans 17 amino acids. From germline, CDR1 is LGHDT and CDR2 YNNKEL (reference sequence). CDR3 nucleotide sequence: TGTGCCAGCAGTCAAGGAGGGGGGCAGAGGAGCAATCAGCCCCAGCATTTT. This gives the protein CASSQGGGQRSNQPQHF.

There are many counts of this clonotype. The genes are TRBV2 and TRBJ2-1, with D hard to call. V gave up 3 bases and J gave up 7 bases, with 16 bases separating them. The V gene's germline CDR1 is SNHLY and CDR2 FYNNEI. This CDR3 contains 15 residues. The CDR3 DNA reads as TGTGCCAGCAGTGACTCTAAGCCTACTTGGAATGAGCAGTTCTTC. Encoded protein: CASSDSKPTWNEQFF.

This chain links TRBV21-1 with TRBJ1-5; the table's D call, TRBD1, was not checked against the DNA. TRBV21-1 is flagged as a pseudogene. This CDR3 comprises 16 residues. The CDR3 DNA is TGTGCCAGCAGTGAAGGCAGGGACGATGGCAATCAGCCCCAGCATTTT. This translates into CASSEGRDDGNQPQHF.